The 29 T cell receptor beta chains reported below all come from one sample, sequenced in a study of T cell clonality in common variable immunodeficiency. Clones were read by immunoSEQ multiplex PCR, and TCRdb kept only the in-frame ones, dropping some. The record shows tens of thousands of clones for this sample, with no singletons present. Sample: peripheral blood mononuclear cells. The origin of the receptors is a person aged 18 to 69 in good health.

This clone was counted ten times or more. Here the CDR3 reads CASSIGGLDEKLFF. Incomplete CDR3 DNA: TGCGCCAGTTCTATCGGGGGTCTTGATGAAAAA. The chain employs TRBV5-1 and TRBJ1-4; the D gene is possibly TRBD1 (5 bases). Read coverage stops 3 residues before the CDR3 terminus; the germline J gene supplies the remainder. The CDR3 contains 14 residues. Per germline, CDR1 SGHRS and CDR2 YFSETQ. Trimming pared 8 bases from V and 6 bases from J, leaving 17 bases between.

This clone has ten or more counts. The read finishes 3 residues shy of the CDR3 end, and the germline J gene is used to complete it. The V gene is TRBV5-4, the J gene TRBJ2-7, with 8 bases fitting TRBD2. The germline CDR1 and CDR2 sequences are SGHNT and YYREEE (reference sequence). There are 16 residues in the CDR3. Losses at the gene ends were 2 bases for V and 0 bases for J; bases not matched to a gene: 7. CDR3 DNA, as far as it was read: TGTGCCAGCAGCTTTAGGCGGGGGGCCAGCTCCTACGAG. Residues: CASSFRRGASSYE. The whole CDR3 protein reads CASSFRRGASSYEQYF.

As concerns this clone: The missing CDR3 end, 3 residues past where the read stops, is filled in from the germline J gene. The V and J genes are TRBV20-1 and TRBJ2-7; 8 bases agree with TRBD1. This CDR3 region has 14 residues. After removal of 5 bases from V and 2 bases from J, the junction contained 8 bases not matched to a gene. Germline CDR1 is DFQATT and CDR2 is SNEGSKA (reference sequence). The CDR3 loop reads CSAWTGNTPYEQYF. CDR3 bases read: TGCAGTGCTTGGACAGGGAATACCCCCTACGAG.

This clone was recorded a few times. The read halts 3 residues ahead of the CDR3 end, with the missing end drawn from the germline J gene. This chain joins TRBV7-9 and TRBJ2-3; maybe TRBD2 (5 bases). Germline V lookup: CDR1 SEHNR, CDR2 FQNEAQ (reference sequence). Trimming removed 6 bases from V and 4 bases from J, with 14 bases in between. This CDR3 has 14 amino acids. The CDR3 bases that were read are TGTGCCAGCAGGAGAAATGACGGGGCAGATACG. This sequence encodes CASRRNDGADT. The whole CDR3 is CASRRNDGADTQYF.

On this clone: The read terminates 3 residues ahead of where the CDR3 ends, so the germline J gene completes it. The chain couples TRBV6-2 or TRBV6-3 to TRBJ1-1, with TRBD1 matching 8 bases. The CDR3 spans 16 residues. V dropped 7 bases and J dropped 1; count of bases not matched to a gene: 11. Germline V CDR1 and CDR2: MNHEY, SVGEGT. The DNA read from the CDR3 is TGTGCCAGCACTCAAACCCGGACAGGGTGGAACACTGAA. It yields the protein CASTQTRTGWNTE. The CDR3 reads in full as CASTQTRTGWNTEAFF.

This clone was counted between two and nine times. The sequenced part of the CDR3 DNA is TGTGCCAGTAGTAGGCAGCCGGGACAGGTCTATTCACCC. Its protein product is CASSRQPGQVYSP. Given in full, the CDR3 is CASSRQPGQVYSPLHF. This chain joins TRBV19 and TRBJ1-6; 8 nucleotides agree with TRBD1. The CDR3 extends 3 residues past the end of the read, so its final part is completed from the germline J gene. The germline gives CDR1 LNHDA, CDR2 SQIVND (reference sequence). Trimming at V came to 4 bases and at J to 8 bases, leaving 10 bases not matched to a gene. CDR3 length: 16 residues.

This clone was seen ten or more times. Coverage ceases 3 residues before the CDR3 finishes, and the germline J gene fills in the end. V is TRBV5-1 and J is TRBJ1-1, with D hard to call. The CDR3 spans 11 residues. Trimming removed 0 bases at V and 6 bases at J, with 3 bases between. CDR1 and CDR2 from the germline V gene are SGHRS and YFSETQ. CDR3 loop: CASSLEAEAFF. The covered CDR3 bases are TGCGCCAGCAGCTTGGAGGCTGAA.

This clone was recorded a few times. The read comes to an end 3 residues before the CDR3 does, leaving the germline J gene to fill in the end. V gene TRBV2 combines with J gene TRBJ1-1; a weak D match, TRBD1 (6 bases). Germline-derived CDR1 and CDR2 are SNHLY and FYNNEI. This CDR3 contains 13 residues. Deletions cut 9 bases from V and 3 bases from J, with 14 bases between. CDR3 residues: CASAKGVYTEAFF. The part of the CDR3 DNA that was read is TGTGCCAGTGCCAAGGGGGTCTACACTGAA.

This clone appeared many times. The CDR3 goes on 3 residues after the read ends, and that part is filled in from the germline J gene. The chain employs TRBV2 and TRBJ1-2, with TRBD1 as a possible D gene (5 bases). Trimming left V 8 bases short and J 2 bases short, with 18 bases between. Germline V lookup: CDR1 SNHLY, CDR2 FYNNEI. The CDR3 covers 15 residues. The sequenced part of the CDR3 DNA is TGTGCCAGCTGGGTTGGCTGGGGGGGGAACTATGGC. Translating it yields CASWVGWGGNYG. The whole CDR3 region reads CASWVGWGGNYGYTF.

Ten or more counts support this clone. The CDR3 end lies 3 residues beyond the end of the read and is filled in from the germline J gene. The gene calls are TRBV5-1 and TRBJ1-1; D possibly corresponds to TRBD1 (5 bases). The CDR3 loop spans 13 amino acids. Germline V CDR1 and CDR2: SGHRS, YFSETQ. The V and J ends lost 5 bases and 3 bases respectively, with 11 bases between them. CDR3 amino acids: CASRAGRDTEAFF. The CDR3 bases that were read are TGCGCCAGCAGGGCAGGGAGGGACACTGAA.

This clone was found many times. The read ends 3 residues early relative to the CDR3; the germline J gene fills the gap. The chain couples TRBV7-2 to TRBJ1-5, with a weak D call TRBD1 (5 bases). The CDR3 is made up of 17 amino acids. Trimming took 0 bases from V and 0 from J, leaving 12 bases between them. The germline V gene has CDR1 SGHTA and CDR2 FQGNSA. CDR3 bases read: TGTGCCAGCAGCTTAGCTTTCGACAGTAATAGCAATCAGCCC. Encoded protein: CASSLAFDSNSNQP. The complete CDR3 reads CASSLAFDSNSNQPQHF.

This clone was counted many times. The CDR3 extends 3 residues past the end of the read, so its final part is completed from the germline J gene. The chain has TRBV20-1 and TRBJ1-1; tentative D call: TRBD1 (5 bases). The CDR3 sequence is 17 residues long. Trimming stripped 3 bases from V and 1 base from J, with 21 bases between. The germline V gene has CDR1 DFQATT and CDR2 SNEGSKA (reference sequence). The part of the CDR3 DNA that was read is TGCAGTGCTAGGCGGACACCGAATACTAAAGCGAACACTGAA. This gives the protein CSARRTPNTKANTE. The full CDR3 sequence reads CSARRTPNTKANTEAFF.

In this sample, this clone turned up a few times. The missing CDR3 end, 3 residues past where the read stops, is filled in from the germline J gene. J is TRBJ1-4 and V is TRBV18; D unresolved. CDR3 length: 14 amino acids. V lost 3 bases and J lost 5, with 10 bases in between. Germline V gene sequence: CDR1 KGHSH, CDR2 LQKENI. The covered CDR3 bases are TGTGCCAGCTCACCCAGCTCAGGCAATGAAAAA. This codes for CASSPSSGNEK. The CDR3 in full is CASSPSSGNEKLFF.

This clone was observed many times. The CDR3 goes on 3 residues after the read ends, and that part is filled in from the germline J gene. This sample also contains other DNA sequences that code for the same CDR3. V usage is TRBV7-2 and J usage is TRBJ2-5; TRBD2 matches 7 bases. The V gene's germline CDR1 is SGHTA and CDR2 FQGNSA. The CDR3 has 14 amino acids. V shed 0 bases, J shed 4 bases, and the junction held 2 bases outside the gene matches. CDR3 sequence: CASSLAGLGETQYF. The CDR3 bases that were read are TGTGCCAGCAGCTTAGCAGGACTAGGAGAGACC.

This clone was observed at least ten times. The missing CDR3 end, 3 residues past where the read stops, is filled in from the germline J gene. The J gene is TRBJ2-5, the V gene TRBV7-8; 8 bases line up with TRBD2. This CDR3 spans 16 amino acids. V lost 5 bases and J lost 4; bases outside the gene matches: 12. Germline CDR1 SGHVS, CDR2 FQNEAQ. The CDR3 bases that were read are TGTGCCAGCAGCCACACAGCGGGGGTGTGGGGAGAGACC. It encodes CASSHTAGVWGET. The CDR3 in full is CASSHTAGVWGETQYF.

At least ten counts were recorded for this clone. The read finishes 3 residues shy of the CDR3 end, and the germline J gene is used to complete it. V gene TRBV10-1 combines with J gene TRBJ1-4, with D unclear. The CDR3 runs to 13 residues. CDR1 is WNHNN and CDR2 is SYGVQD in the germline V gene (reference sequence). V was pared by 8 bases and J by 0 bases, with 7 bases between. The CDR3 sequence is CASQVSTNEKLFF. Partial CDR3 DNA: TGCGCCAGCCAGGTTTCAACTAATGAAAAA.

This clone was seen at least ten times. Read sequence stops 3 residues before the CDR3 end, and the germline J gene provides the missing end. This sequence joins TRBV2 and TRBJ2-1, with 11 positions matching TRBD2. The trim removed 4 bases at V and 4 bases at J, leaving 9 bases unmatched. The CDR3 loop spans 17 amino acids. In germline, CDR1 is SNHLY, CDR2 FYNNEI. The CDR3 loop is CASSGSTSGKSYNEQFF. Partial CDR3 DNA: TGTGCCAGCAGTGGTTCGACTAGCGGGAAGTCTTACAATGAG.

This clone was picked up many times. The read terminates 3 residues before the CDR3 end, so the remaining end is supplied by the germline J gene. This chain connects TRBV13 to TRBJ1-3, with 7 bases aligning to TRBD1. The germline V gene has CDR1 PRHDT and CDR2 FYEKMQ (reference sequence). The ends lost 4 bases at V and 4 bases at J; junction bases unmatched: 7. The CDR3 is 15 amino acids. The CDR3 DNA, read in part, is TGTGCCAGCAGCTCCTACAGGGGAAGCGGAAACACC. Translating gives CASSSYRGSGNT. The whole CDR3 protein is CASSSYRGSGNTIYF.

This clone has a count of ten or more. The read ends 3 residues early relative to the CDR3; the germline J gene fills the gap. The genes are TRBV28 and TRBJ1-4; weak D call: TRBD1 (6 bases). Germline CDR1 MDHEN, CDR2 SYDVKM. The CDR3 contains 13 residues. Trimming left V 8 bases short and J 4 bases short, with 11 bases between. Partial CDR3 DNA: TGTGCCAGCCTCGGACAGATTAATGAAAAA. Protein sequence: CASLGQINEK. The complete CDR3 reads CASLGQINEKLFF. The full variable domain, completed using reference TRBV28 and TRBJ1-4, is DVKVTQSSRYLVKRTGEKVFLECVQDMDHENMFWYRQDPGLGLRLIYFSYDVKMKEKGDIPEGYSVSREKKERFSLILESASTNQTSMYLCASLGQINEKLFFGSGTQLSVL.

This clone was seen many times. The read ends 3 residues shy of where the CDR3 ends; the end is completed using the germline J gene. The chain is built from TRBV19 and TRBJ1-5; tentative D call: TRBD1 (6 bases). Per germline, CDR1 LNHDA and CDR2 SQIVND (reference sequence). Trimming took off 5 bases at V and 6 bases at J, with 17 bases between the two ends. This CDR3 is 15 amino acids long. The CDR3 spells CASSAIQGSGQPQHF. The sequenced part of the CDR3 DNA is TGTGCCAGTAGTGCGATTCAGGGGTCGGGTCAGCCC.

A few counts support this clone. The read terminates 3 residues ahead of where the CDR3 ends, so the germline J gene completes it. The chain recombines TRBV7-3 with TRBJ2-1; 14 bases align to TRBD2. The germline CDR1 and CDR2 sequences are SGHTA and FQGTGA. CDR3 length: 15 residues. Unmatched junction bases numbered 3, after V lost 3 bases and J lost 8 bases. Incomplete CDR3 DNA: TGTGCCAGCAGCTTCGGGACTAGCGGGAGCTATGAG. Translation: CASSFGTSGSYE. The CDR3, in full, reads CASSFGTSGSYEQFF. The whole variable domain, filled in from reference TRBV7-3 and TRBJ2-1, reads GAGVSQTPSNKVTEKGKYVELRCDPISGHTALYWYRQSLGQGPEFLIYFQGTGAADDSGLPNDRFFAVRPEGSVSTLKIQRTERGDSAVYLCASSFGTSGSYEQFFGPGTRLTVL.

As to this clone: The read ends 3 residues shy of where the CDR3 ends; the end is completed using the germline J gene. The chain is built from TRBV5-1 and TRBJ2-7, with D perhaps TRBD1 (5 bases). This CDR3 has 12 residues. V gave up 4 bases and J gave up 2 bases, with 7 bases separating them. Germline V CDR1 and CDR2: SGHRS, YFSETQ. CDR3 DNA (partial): TGCGCCAGCAGCCCAGGGACCTACGAG. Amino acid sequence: CASSPGTYE. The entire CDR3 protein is CASSPGTYEQYF.

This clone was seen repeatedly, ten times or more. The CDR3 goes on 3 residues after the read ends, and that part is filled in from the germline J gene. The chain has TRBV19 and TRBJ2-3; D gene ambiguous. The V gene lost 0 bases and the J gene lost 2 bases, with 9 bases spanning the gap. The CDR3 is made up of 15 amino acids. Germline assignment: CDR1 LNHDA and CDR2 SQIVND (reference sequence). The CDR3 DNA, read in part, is TGTGCCAGTAGTATAGACACTCGTTCCACAGATACG. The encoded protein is CASSIDTRSTDT. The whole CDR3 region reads CASSIDTRSTDTQYF.

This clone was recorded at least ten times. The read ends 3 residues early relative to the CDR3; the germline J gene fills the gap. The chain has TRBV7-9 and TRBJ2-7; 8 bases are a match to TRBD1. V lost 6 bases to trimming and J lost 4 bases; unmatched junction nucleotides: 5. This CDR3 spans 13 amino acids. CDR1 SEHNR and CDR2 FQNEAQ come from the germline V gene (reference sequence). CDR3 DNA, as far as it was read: TGTGCCAGCAGTCCGGACAGGGAATACGAG. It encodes CASSPDREYE. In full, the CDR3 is CASSPDREYEQYF.

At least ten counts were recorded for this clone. This CDR3 is CASKMDRAVGKLFF. The sequenced CDR3 bases are TGTGCCAGCAAGATGGACAGGGCCGTGGGAAAA. The chain carries TRBV7-2 and TRBJ1-4, with 8 bases that match TRBD1. With the read ending 3 residues before the CDR3 end, the germline J gene is used to fill in that end. This CDR3 contains 14 residues. Per the germline V gene, CDR1 is SGHTA and CDR2 is FQGNSA. With V trimmed by 7 bases and J by 10 bases, 11 bases remained unmatched.

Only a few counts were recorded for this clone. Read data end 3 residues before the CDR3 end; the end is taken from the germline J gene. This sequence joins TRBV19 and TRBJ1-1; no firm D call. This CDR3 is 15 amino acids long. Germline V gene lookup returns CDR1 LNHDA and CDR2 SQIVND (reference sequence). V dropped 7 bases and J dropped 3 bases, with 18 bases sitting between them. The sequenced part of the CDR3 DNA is TGTGCCAGTACCAAACTCGGGGAGGGATACACTGAA. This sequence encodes CASTKLGEGYTE. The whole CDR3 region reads CASTKLGEGYTEAFF.

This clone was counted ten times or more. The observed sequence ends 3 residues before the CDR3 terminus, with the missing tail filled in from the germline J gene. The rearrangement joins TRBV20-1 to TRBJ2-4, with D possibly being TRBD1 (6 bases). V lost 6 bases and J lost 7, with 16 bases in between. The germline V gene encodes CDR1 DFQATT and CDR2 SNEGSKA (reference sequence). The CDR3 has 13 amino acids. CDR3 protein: CSARGPSSNIQYF. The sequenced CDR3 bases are TGCAGTGCCAGGGGCCCCTCTAGCAACATT.

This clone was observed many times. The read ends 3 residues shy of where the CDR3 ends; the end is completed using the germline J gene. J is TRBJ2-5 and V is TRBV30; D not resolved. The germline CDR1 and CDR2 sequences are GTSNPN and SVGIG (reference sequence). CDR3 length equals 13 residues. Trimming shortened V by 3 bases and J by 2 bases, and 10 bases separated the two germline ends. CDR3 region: CAWSENLQETQYF. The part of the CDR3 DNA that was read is TGTGCCTGGAGCGAAAACCTACAAGAGACC.

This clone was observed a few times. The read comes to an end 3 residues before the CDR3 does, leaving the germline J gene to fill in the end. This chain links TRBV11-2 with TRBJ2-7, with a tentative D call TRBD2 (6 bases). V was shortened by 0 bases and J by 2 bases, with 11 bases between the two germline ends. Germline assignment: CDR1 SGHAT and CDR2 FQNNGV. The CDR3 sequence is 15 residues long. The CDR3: CASSLEGLIPYEQYF. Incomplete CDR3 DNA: TGTGCCAGCAGCTTAGAAGGACTAATACCCTACGAG.